Following are 10 T cell receptor beta chains from one sample sequenced in a study of post-analysis software for immune sequencing data. Prepared libraries of TCR beta cDNA carried unique molecular identifiers. In TCRdb, the PCR reads were re-called with MiXCR into one record per CDR3 protein. The sample lists about 540,000 distinct CDR3 sequences, around 31% occurring once. Antigens of these TCRs are unknown. General observations from the study: Controls showed lower frequencies than patients for roughly 5 TRBV segments, and TRBV5-6, TRBV5-1 and TRBV20-1 were among these.

The sample taken for sequencing was blood. These TCRs come from a girl aged 2-17 years with multiple sclerosis.

The chain combines TRBV11-2 with TRBJ2-3, with 9 bases identical to TRBD2. Unmatched junction bases numbered 10, after V lost 2 bases and J lost 1 base. The CDR3 is 18 amino acids. The germline V gene has CDR1 SGHAT and CDR2 FQNNGV. The CDR3: CASSLSPGSGGGTDTQYF. CDR3 in DNA: TGTGCCAGCAGCTTATCGCCTGGTAGCGGGGGAGGCACAGATACGCAGTATTTT.

This clonotype was picked up a small number of times. The V gene is TRBV12-3 or TRBV12-4, the J gene TRBJ1-5, with a tentative D call TRBD1 (6 bases). The ends were cut back, 5 bases at V and 6 bases at J, with 14 bases in the middle. The CDR3 contains 14 residues. Here the CDR3 reads CASSADRYLQPQHF. The DNA of the CDR3 is TGTGCCAGCAGTGCAGACAGGTATCTTCAGCCCCAGCATTTT.

This clonotype was counted between two and nine times. This chain joins TRBV5-1 and TRBJ1-6; D unresolved. The germline V and J ends were trimmed by 4 bases and 7 bases, with 6 bases remaining between them. Germline V lookup: CDR1 SGHRS, CDR2 YFSETQ. The CDR3 runs to 12 residues. This chain's CDR3 is CASSEPNSPLHF. The CDR3 bases are TGCGCCAGCAGCGAGCCCAATTCACCCCTCCACTTT. Looking up the rest from reference TRBV5-1 and TRBJ1-6 gives the full variable domain: KAGVTQTPRYLIKTRGQQVTLSCSPISGHRSVSWYQQTPGQGLQFLFEYFSETQRNKGNFPGRFSGRQFSNSRSEMNVSTLELGDSALYLCASSEPNSPLHFGNGTRLTVT.

This clonotype was found a few times. The chain uses TRBV12-3 or TRBV12-4 and TRBJ2-7; TRBD1 agrees at 8 bases. This CDR3 contains 15 residues. The junction had 10 bases not matched to a gene; V was cut back by 5 bases and J by 4 bases. CDR3 amino acids: CASSRKQGDSYEQYF. In nucleotides, the CDR3 is TGTGCCAGCAGTCGAAAACAGGGGGATTCATACGAGCAGTACTTC.

V usage is TRBV10-2 and J usage is TRBJ2-3; no clear D. Trimming took off 3 bases at V and 6 bases at J, with 7 bases between the two ends. The CDR3 runs 12 residues. Per germline, CDR1 WSHSY and CDR2 SAAADI. Here the CDR3 reads CASSDLTDTQYF. The CDR3 DNA reads as TGCGCCAGCAGTGACCTAACCGATACGCAGTATTTT.

This clonotype was detected only a few times. The genes are TRBV5-1 and TRBJ2-3; 7 positions agree with TRBD2. The CDR3 extends over 15 amino acids. Germline V gene lookup returns CDR1 SGHRS and CDR2 YFSETQ. V lost 5 bases and J lost 3; bases outside the gene matches: 9. CDR3 sequence reads: CASRYQAGRTDTQYF. The CDR3 coding sequence is TGCGCCAGCAGATATCAAGCGGGGAGGACAGATACGCAGTATTTT.

This clonotype appeared a few times. The chain is built from TRBV2 and TRBJ2-5, with TRBD1 as a possible D gene (5 bases). In germline, CDR1 is SNHLY, CDR2 FYNNEI. The germline V and J ends were trimmed by 3 bases and 3 bases, with 8 bases remaining between them. This CDR3 has 13 amino acids. The CDR3 nucleotides read TGTGCCAGCAGTGAGGAAGGGGAAGAGACCCAGTACTTC. Translating it yields CASSEEGEETQYF.

In nucleotides, the CDR3 is TGTGCCAGCAGTTTAGATCGGCAGGGGGCTACAGATACGCAGTATTTT. This gives the protein CASSLDRQGATDTQYF. The chain carries TRBV12-3 or TRBV12-4 and TRBJ2-3; 8 bases line up with TRBD1. This CDR3 spans 16 amino acids. The V segment lost 1 base and the J segment 3 bases; nucleotides outside the gene matches: 6.

This clonotype was seen a handful of times. The chain couples TRBV3-1 to TRBJ1-2; unclear D gene. The V gene's germline CDR1 is LGHDT and CDR2 YNNKEL (reference sequence). Trimming shortened V by 8 bases and J by 6 bases, and 13 bases separated the two germline ends. The CDR3 length is 12 residues. Here the CDR3 DNA reads TGTGCCAGCGCGAGAGGGAATGATGGCTACACCTTC. Encoded protein: CASARGNDGYTF.

This chain joins TRBV18 and TRBJ2-5, with D perhaps TRBD1 (6 bases). Germline loops: CDR1 KGHSH, CDR2 LQKENI. CDR3 size: 13 residues. V lost 5 bases to trimming and J lost 4 bases, with 11 bases between them. CDR3 region: CASSTQGRETQYF. The CDR3 DNA sequence: TGTGCCAGCTCAACCCAGGGGAGAGAGACCCAGTACTTC. The full variable domain, with the rest looked up from reference TRBV18 and TRBJ2-5, is NAGVMQNPRHLVRRRGQEARLRCSPMKGHSHVYWYRQLPEEGLKFMVYLQKENIIDESGMPKERFSAEFPKEGPSILRIQQVVRGDSAAYFCASSTQGRETQYFGPGTRLLVL.